Given below is one T cell receptor beta chain in context. Its target is not known. The study ran its PCR with 60 Vbeta and 13 Jbeta primers. Here immunoSEQ multiplex PCR was the method, and the copy in TCRdb shows in-frame clones only, minus some. There are roughly 170,000 clones in the sample; about four fifths occur only once, and about 4.9% lies in the top ten. V lost 11 bases and J lost 7, with 6 bases in between. The CDR3 is 10 residues long. The entry originates in a study of cytomegalovirus exposure and HLA in healthy donors. Overall study context: There were some 400 genotyped donors. Of these, 75% to 85% fell in the genetic ancestry cluster associated with self-reported Caucasian donors. Study-level points and caveats: With later analysis, a missense DCLRE1C variant became linked to TCR beta V- and J-gene trimming. In a later analysis, specific HLA alleles were associated with more than 15,000 TCR beta sequences at a 0.05 false discovery rate.

The donors were healthy bone marrow donors. The sequence was collected from a girl between 5 and 17 years old in good health and CMV-seropositive. Specimen: PBMCs. The V call is TRBV23-1, the J call TRBJ1-6; D not resolved. TRBV23-1 is classed as an ORF, of uncertain function. CDR3 loop: CARLNSPLHF. The CDR3 nucleotides read TGCGCCCGGTTAAATTCACCCCTCCACTTT.